Below, 16 T cell receptor beta chains from the same sample are listed, as sequenced in a study of T cells in tuberculosis. As for time point: new active TB diagnosis, blood taken before or within 7 days of starting treatment. Only in-frame clones appear in the TCRdb table, and some are missing; sequencing was by immunoSEQ multiplex PCR. The data contain 25,000 to 40,000 clones, around 90% of them singletons. The source was PBMCs, collected at tuberculosis diagnosis. Every receptor here comes from an adult with tuberculosis.

The V call is TRBV6-5, the J call TRBJ2-7; weak D call: TRBD1 (5 bases). Germline CDR1 reads MNHEY; CDR2 reads SVGAGI. Trimming cost V 5 bases and J 5 bases, with 10 bases left between them. The CDR3 is made up of 12 amino acids. In DNA form, the CDR3 reads TGTGCCAGCAGTGACTTGACAGACGAGCAGTACTTC. This sequence encodes CASSDLTDEQYF.

The V gene is TRBV9, the J gene TRBJ2-3; a possible D gene is TRBD2 (6 bases). V was clipped by 0 bases and J by 5 bases, with 19 bases between them. There are 17 residues in the CDR3. From germline, CDR1 is SGDLS and CDR2 YYNGEE. Here the CDR3 reads CASSVGSGASVRDTQYF. The CDR3 region has the DNA TGTGCCAGCAGCGTAGGTTCGGGAGCGTCCGTCCGAGATACGCAGTATTTT.

The chain couples TRBV2 to TRBJ2-7, with D perhaps TRBD2 (5 bases). Germline-derived CDR1 and CDR2 are SNHLY and FYNNEI. This CDR3 region has 14 residues. V shed 7 bases and J shed 6 bases, with 19 bases lying between them. Here the CDR3 reads CASTSGLTRGEQYF. The CDR3 DNA sequence: TGTGCCAGCACCTCCGGGCTGACTCGGGGCGAGCAGTACTTC.

This clone was seen a few times. The rearrangement links TRBV5-4 to TRBJ1-1; D is unclear. There are 14 residues in the CDR3. Germline-derived CDR1 and CDR2 are SGHNT and YYREEE (reference sequence). V lost 0 bases to trimming and J lost 3 bases, with 9 bases between them. The CDR3 here is CASSLGGSYTEAFF. Written as DNA, the CDR3 is TGTGCCAGCAGCTTGGGAGGGTCTTACACTGAAGCTTTCTTT.

The V and J genes are TRBV11-2 and TRBJ1-1; perhaps TRBD1 as D (5 bases). The V end lost 3 bases, the J end lost 0 bases, and 8 bases lay between the germline ends. Germline assignment: CDR1 SGHAT and CDR2 FQNNGV. The length of the CDR3 is 14 residues. The CDR3 region has the DNA TGTGCCAGCAGCTTTTCAGGGATGAACACTGAAGCTTTCTTT. This codes for CASSFSGMNTEAFF.

This clone is medium-sized in the sample. The chain combines TRBV6-1 with TRBJ2-1; TRBD1 might be the D (6 bases). Per the germline V gene, CDR1 is MNHNS and CDR2 is SASEGT. CDR3 length equals 13 residues. With 10 bases removed from V and 4 bases from J, the gap between germline ends came to 14 bases. The CDR3 DNA follows: TGTGCCACCAAGGGGACAAGTTACAATGAGCAGTTCTTC. As protein: CATKGTSYNEQFF.

The V gene is TRBV11-3, the J gene TRBJ2-7; a weak D match, TRBD2 (6 bases). The CDR3 contains 14 residues. Germline CDR1 SGHNT, CDR2 YENEEA. Trimming left V 1 base short and J 3 bases short, with 10 bases between. The CDR3: CASSLGGAGYEQYF. CDR3 coding DNA: TGTGCCAGCAGCTTAGGCGGGGCGGGCTACGAGCAGTACTTC.

The J gene is TRBJ2-1, the V gene TRBV29-1; D is uncertain. Per germline, CDR1 SQVTM and CDR2 ANQGSEA. V lost 3 bases and J lost 0, with 9 bases in between. The CDR3 has 14 amino acids. CDR3 bases: TGCAGCGTTGATTTCGGGTTCTCCTACAATGAGCAGTTCTTC. Translation gives CSVDFGFSYNEQFF.

The chain recombines TRBV2 with TRBJ2-3; 8 bases are shared with TRBD2. CDR1 SNHLY and CDR2 FYNNEI come from the germline V gene. The CDR3 is 20 amino acids. The V gene end was trimmed by 5 bases and the J gene end by 0 bases; junction bases not matched to a gene: 19. CDR3 residues: CASSLVEAGDVEMSTDTQYF. CDR3 in DNA: TGTGCCAGCAGTCTAGTTGAAGCGGGGGATGTTGAGATGAGCACAGATACGCAGTATTTT.

The rearrangement uses TRBV5-5 and TRBJ1-2; D is undetermined. Germline CDR1 SGHKS, CDR2 YYEKEE (reference sequence). The V end lost 4 bases, the J end lost 7 bases, and 11 bases lay between the germline ends. This CDR3 has 12 residues. This CDR3 reads CASSQRTGGYTF. The DNA of the CDR3 is TGTGCCAGCAGCCAGCGGACGGGTGGCTACACCTTC. The entire variable domain, with the rest obtained from reference TRBV5-5 and TRBJ1-2, is as follows: DAGVTQSPTHLIKTRGQQVTLRCSPISGHKSVSWYQQVLGQGPQFIFQYYEKEERGRGNFPDRFSARQFPNYSSELNVNALLLGDSALYLCASSQRTGGYTFGSGTRLTVV.

The genes are TRBV6-6 and TRBJ1-4; unclear D gene. The V end was cut by 2 bases, the J end by 3 bases, with 10 bases between. Per germline, CDR1 MNHNY and CDR2 SVGAGI (reference sequence). CDR3 size: 15 residues. CDR3 amino acids: CASSYSGRPNEKLFF. The CDR3 DNA reads as TGTGCCAGCAGTTACAGCGGGAGACCTAATGAAAAACTGTTTTTT.

The chain recombines TRBV25-1 with TRBJ2-1; D is possibly TRBD1 (5 bases). This CDR3 is built from 11 residues. With 6 bases removed from V and 7 bases from J, the gap between germline ends came to 7 bases. Germline V gene lookup returns CDR1 MGHDK and CDR2 SYGVNS. The CDR3 reads CASSAGNEQFF. The DNA of the CDR3 is TGTGCCAGCAGCGCAGGGAATGAGCAGTTCTTC. Together with reference TRBV25-1 and TRBJ2-1, the CDR3 gives the full variable domain: EADIYQTPRYLVIGTGKKITLECSQTMGHDKMYWYQQDPGMELHLIHYSYGVNSTEKGDLSSESTVSRIRTEHFPLTLESARPSHTSQYLCASSAGNEQFFGPGTRLTVL.

V usage is TRBV27 and J usage is TRBJ2-5, with TRBD2 matching over 12 bases. V shed 8 bases and J 5 bases; nucleotides not matched to a gene: 3. Germline CDR1 MNHEY, CDR2 SMNVEV (reference sequence). This CDR3 is 13 amino acids long. The CDR3 coding sequence is TGTGCCAGCCGACTAGCGGGAGAGGAGACCCAGTACTTC. This gives the protein CASRLAGEETQYF.

The chain combines TRBV28 with TRBJ1-2; D perhaps matches TRBD1 (5 bases). V lost 6 bases to trimming and J lost 2 bases, with 7 bases between them. The CDR3 is 12 amino acids. Germline V gene sequence: CDR1 MDHEN, CDR2 SYDVKM. CDR3 bases: TGTGCCAGCAGGGAGGGGAACTATGGCTACACCTTC. This gives the protein CASREGNYGYTF.

This chain uses TRBV7-2 with TRBJ2-1, with TRBD1 matching 12 bases. The junction had 4 bases not matched to a gene; V was cut back by 5 bases and J by 8 bases. Germline CDR1 reads SGHTA; CDR2 reads FQGNSA. The CDR3 sequence is 14 residues long. CDR3 DNA sequence: TGTGCCAGCAGCGGGACAGGGGGCGTGTATGAGCAGTTCTTC. Its protein is CASSGTGGVYEQFF.

The chain joins TRBV6-5 to TRBJ2-1; D is perhaps TRBD2 (5 bases). V was pared by 2 bases and J by 6 bases, with 17 bases between. CDR1 and CDR2 from the germline V gene are MNHEY and SVGAGI. CDR3 size: 16 residues. In DNA form, the CDR3 reads TGTGCCAGCAGTTACCTCCCGGGCCGAGGGTTCAATGAGCAGTTCTTC. It is translated as CASSYLPGRGFNEQFF.